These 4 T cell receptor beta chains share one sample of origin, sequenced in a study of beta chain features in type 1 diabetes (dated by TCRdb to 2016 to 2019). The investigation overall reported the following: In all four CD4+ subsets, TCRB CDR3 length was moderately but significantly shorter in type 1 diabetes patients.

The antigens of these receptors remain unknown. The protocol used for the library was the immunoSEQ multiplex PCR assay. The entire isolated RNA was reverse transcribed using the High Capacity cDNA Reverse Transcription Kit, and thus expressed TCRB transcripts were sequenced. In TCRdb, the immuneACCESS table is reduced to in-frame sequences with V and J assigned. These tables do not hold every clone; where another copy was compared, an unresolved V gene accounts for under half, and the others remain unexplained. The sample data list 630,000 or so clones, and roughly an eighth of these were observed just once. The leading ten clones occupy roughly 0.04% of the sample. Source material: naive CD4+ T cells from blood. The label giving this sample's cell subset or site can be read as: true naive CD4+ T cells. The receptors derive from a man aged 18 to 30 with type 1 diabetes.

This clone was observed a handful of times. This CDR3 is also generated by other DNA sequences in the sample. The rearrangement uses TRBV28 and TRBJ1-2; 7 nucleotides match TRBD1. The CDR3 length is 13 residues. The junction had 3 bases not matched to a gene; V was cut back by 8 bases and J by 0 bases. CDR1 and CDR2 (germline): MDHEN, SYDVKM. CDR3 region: CASRTGPNYGYTF. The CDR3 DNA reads TGTGCCAGCCGGACAGGACCTAACTATGGCTACACCTTC.

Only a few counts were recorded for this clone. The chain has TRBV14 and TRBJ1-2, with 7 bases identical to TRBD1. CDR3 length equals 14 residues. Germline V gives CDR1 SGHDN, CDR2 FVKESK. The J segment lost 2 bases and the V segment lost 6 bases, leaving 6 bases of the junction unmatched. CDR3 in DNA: TGTGCCAGCAGAAAGGAGACAGGGAACTATGGCTACACCTTC. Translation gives CASRKETGNYGYTF.

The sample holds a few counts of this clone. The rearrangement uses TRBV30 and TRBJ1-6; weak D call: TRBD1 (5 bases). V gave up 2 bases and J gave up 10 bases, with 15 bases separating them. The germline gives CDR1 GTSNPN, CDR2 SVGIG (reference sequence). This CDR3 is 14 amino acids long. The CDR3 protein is CAWSQGHRTSPLHF. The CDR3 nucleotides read TGTGCCTGGAGTCAAGGACATAGAACCTCACCCCTCCACTTT.

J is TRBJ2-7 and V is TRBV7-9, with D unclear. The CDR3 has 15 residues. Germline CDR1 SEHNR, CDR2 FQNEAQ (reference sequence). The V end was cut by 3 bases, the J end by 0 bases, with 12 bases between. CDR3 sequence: CASSFVSGPSYEQYF. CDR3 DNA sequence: TGTGCCAGCAGCTTTGTCTCCGGGCCCTCCTACGAGCAGTACTTC.